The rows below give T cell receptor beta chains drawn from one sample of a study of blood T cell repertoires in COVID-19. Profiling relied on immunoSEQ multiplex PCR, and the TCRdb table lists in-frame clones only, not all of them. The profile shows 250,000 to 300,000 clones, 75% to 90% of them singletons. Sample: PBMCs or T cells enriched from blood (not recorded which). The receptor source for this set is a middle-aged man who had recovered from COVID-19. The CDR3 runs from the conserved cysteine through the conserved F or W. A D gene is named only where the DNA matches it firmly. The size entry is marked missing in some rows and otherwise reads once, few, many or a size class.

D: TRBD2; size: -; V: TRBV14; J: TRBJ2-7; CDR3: CASSQPGLAYEQYF; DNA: TGTGCCAGCAGCCAACCGGGACTAGCCTACGAGCAGTACTTC
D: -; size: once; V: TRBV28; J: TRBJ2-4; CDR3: CASSLLADRTNIQYF; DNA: TGTGCCAGCAGCCTACTCGCGGATAGAACAAACATTCAGTACTTC
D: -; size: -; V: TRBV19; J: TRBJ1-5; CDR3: CASSTGTISNQPQHF; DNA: TGTGCCAGTAGTACCGGGACAATTAGCAATCAGCCCCAGCATTTT
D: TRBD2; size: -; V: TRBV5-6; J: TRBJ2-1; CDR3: CASSYGLAGYNEQFF; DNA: TGTGCCAGCAGCTATGGACTAGCGGGGTACAATGAGCAGTTCTTC
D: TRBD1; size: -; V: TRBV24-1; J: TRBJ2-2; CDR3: CATSDRTGPNTGELFF; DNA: TGTGCCACCAGTGACCGGACAGGCCCAAACACCGGGGAGCTGTTTTTT
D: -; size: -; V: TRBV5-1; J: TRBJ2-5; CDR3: CASSFLGGIQETQYF; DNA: TGCGCCAGCAGCTTTCTGGGAGGAATTCAAGAGACCCAGTACTTC
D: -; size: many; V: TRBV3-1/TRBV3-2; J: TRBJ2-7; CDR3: CASSQVLRNSYEQYF; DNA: TGTGCCAGCAGCCAAGTTCTCAGGAACTCCTACGAGCAGTACTTC
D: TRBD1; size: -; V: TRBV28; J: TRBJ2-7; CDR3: CASSLVTGAGYEQYF; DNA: TGTGCCAGCAGTTTGGTGACAGGGGCGGGTTACGAGCAGTACTTC
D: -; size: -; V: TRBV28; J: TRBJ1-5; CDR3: CASSSGVNQPQHF; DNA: TGTGCCAGCAGTTCAGGGGTAAATCAGCCCCAGCATTTT
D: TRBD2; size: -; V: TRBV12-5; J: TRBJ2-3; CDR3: CASGLRTSGFSTDTQYF; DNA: TGTGCTAGTGGTTTGAGGACTAGCGGTTTTAGCACAGATACGCAGTATTTT
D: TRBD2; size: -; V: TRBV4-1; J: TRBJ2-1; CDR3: CASSQDGTIIYNEQFF; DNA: TGCGCCAGCAGCCAAGATGGGACTATCATCTACAATGAGCAGTTCTTC
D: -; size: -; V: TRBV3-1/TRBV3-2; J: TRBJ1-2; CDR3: CASSLVLGGSFNYGYTF; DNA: TGTGCCAGCAGCTTAGTATTGGGAGGGAGTTTTAACTATGGCTACACCTTC
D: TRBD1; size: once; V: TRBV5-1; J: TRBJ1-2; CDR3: CASSSGTGGPNYGYTF; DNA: TGCGCCAGCAGCTCAGGGACAGGGGGACCCAACTATGGCTACACCTTC
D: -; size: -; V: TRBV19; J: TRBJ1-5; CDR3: CASTVGPGDGQPQHF; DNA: TGTGCCAGTACCGTGGGACCGGGGGACGGTCAGCCCCAGCATTTT
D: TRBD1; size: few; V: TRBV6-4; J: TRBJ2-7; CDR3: CARGGQGTYEQYF; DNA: TGTGCCAGGGGGGGACAGGGAACCTACGAGCAGTACTTC
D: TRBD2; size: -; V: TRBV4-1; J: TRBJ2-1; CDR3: CASSQDSSGDSYNEQFF; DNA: TGCGCCAGCAGCCAAGACTCTAGCGGGGACTCCTACAATGAGCAGTTCTTC
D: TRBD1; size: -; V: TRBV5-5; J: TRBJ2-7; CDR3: CASSLDPGQGYEQYF; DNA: TGTGCCAGCAGCTTGGACCCGGGACAGGGGTACGAGCAGTACTTC
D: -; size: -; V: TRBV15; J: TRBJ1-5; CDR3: CATSRGHTRTGNQPQHF; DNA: TGTGCCACCAGCAGGGGGCACACCCGGACAGGCAATCAGCCCCAGCATTTT
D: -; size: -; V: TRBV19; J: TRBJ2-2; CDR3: CASSRSGVASTGELFF; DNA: TGTGCCAGTAGTAGAAGTGGGGTAGCGTCCACCGGGGAGCTGTTTTTT
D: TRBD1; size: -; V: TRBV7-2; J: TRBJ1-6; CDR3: CASSSRQGQGSPLHF; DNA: TGTGCCAGCAGCTCCAGACAGGGACAGGGTTCACCCCTCCACTTT
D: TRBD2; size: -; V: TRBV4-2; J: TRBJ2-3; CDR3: CASSQPTSTGSGRTDTQYF; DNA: TGTGCCAGCAGCCAACCGACTTCCACGGGGAGCGGGAGAACAGATACGCAGTATTTT
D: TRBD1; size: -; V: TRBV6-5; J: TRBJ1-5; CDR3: CASSRDRGTDQPQHF; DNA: TGTGCCAGCAGCAGGGACAGGGGGACGGATCAGCCCCAGCATTTT
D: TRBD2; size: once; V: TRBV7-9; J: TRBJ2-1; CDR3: CASSLGGEPYNEQFF; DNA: TGTGCCAGCAGCCTGGGGGGGGAACCCTACAATGAGCAGTTCTTC
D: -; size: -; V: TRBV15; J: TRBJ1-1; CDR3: CATSRVDSTEAFF; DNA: TGTGCCACCAGCAGAGTCGACAGCACTGAAGCTTTCTTT
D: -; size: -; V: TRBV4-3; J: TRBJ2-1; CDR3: CASSQDLPWGTLYNEQFF; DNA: TGCGCCAGCAGCCAAGATCTCCCCTGGGGGACTCTCTACAATGAGCAGTTCTTC
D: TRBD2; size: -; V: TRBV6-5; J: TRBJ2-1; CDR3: CASSYSKTSGGREQFF; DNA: TGTGCCAGCAGTTACTCGAAGACTAGCGGGGGAAGGGAGCAGTTCTTC
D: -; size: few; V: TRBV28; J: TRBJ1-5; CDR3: CASSSGTGGRNQPQHF; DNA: TGTGCCAGCAGTTCAGGGACCGGGGGGAGGAATCAGCCCCAGCATTTT
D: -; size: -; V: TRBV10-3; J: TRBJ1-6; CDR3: CAISEFGNRENSPLHF; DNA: TGTGCCATCAGTGAGTTCGGGAATAGGGAAAATTCACCCCTCCACTTT
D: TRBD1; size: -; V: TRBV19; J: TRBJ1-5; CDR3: CASSIGTGWGNQPQHF; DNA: TGTGCCAGTAGTATAGGGACAGGCTGGGGCAATCAGCCCCAGCATTTT
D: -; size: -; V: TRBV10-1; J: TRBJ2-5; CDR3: CASSEFVGQHQETQYF; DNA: TGCGCCAGCAGTGAGTTTGTCGGACAACACCAAGAGACCCAGTACTTC
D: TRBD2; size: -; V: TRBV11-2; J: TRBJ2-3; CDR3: CASSRLAGGPDTQYF; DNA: TGTGCCAGCAGCCGACTAGCGGGAGGACCAGATACGCAGTATTTT
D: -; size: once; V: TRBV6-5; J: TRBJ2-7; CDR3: CASTSDYEQYF; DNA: TGTGCCAGCACTAGCGACTACGAGCAGTACTTC
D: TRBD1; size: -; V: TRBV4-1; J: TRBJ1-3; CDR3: CASSQGQGSGNTIYF; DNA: TGCGCCAGCAGCCAAGGACAGGGCTCTGGAAACACCATATATTTT
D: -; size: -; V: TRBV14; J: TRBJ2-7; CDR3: CASSHPFRGFRSYEQYF; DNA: TGTGCCAGCAGCCATCCGTTCAGGGGATTTCGTTCCTACGAGCAGTACTTC
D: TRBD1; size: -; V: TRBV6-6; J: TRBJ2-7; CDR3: CASSYTTQGAEEQYF; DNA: TGTGCCAGCAGTTACACAACTCAGGGGGCGGAAGAGCAGTACTTC
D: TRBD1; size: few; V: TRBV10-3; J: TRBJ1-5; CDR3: CAIGQGSQPQHF; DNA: TGTGCCATCGGACAGGGTAGTCAGCCCCAGCATTTT
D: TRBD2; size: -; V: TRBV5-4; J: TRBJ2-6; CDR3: CASSLAPSAGGANVLTF; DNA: TGTGCCAGCAGCTTGGCCCCGTCAGCGGGGGGGGCCAACGTCCTGACTTTC
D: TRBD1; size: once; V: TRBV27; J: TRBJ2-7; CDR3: CASSRQGFPEQYF; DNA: TGTGCCAGCAGCCGACAGGGATTTCCCGAGCAGTACTTC